What follows are 7 T cell receptor beta chains derived from one specimen sequenced in a study of T cells in Graves' hyperthyroidism and ophthalmopathy. RNA transcripts provided the source from which TCR beta CDR3 regions were amplified. First-round RT-PCR targeting the TCR CDR3 was performed with the HTBI primer set. TCRdb recomputed calls from the multiplex PCR reads with MiXCR, one row per CDR3 protein. Of some 490,000 distinct CDR3 sequences in the sample, roughly 22% were seen once. The source material was blood. These receptors originate from a woman aged 70 to 79 with Graves' ophthalmopathy.

This clonotype turned up a few times. The chain joins TRBV7-2 to TRBJ2-2; 11 positions agree with TRBD2. After removal of 4 bases from V and 4 bases from J, the junction contained 8 bases not matched to a gene. In germline, CDR1 is SGHTA, CDR2 FQGNSA. The CDR3 loop spans 17 amino acids. CDR3 nucleotide sequence: TGTGCCAGCAGCTCACTAGCGGGAGTTGCGGGCACCGGGGAGCTGTTTTTT. It yields the protein CASSSLAGVAGTGELFF. Filled out from reference TRBV7-2 and TRBJ2-2, the complete variable domain reads GAGVSQSPSNKVTEKGKDVELRCDPISGHTALYWYRQSLGQGLEFLIYFQGNSAPDKSGLPSDRFSAERTGGSVSTLTIQRTQQEDSAVYLCASSSLAGVAGTGELFFGEGSRLTVL.

In this sample, this clonotype turned up a few times. The gene calls are TRBV11-2 and TRBJ2-7; a possible D gene is TRBD2 (6 bases). Per the germline V gene, CDR1 is SGHAT and CDR2 is FQNNGV. The CDR3 is made up of 16 amino acids. V lost 5 bases and J lost 2, with 19 bases in between. CDR3: CASSPVQRAYPYEQYF. CDR3 in DNA: TGTGCCAGCAGCCCAGTTCAGCGGGCGTACCCCTACGAGCAGTACTTC.

V usage is TRBV7-8 and J usage is TRBJ1-4; D unresolved. The CDR3 is made up of 15 amino acids. V was cut by 3 bases and J by 6 bases, with 14 bases left in between. Germline loops: CDR1 SGHVS, CDR2 FQNEAQ. This CDR3 is CASSFDARNYEKLFF. The CDR3 DNA is TGTGCCAGCAGCTTCGACGCCAGGAATTATGAAAAACTGTTTTTT.

The chain uses TRBV29-1 and TRBJ1-6; 9 bases agree with TRBD1. Germline V gene lookup returns CDR1 SQVTM and CDR2 ANQGSEA. V lost 4 bases, J lost 9 bases, and 4 bases stayed unmatched. The CDR3 has 13 residues. The CDR3 coding sequence is TGCAGCGTTGCCCGGGACAGGGTTTCACCCCTCCACTTT. It encodes CSVARDRVSPLHF.

This clonotype has only a few counts. This rearrangement joins TRBV2 to TRBJ1-5; D is uncertain. The CDR3 totals 12 residues. The germline gives CDR1 SNHLY, CDR2 FYNNEI. V was clipped by 5 bases and J by 3 bases, with 5 bases between them. The CDR3 sequence: CASSRTNQPQHF. CDR3 bases: TGTGCCAGCAGTCGGACCAATCAGCCCCAGCATTTT.

The genes are TRBV24-1 and TRBJ1-1, with TRBD1 matching over 9 bases. CDR3 size: 16 residues. The V gene's germline CDR1 is KGHDR and CDR2 SFDVKD. V trimming: 3 bases; J trimming: 5 bases; junction bases outside the gene matches: 9. CDR3 DNA: TGTGCCACCAGTGATGGGAACAGGGGGCGACGAACTGAAGCTTTCTTT. Translated: CATSDGNRGRRTEAFF.

The genes are TRBV20-1 and TRBJ2-5; 7 bases match TRBD1. The J segment lost 0 bases and the V segment lost 8 bases, leaving 12 bases of the junction unmatched. CDR1 is DFQATT and CDR2 is SNEGSKA in the germline V gene (reference sequence). This CDR3 region has 15 residues. For the CDR3, the DNA is TGCAGTCTCCAGGGACAGTCCGGCTACCAAGAGACCCAGTACTTC. Translating it yields CSLQGQSGYQETQYF.